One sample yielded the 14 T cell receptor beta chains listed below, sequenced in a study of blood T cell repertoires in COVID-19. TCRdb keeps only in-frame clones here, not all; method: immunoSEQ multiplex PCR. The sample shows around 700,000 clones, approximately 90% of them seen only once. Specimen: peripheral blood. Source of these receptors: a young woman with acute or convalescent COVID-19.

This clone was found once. The CDR3 bases are TGCGCCAGCAGTGAGTCGAGTAGTTCGAGGGATACGCAGTATTTT. Protein product: CASSESSSSRDTQYF. The V call is TRBV10-2, the J call TRBJ2-3; no definite D call. Germline V lookup: CDR1 WSHSY, CDR2 SAAADI. The ends were cut back, 0 bases at V and 6 bases at J, with 13 bases in the middle. The CDR3 runs to 15 residues.

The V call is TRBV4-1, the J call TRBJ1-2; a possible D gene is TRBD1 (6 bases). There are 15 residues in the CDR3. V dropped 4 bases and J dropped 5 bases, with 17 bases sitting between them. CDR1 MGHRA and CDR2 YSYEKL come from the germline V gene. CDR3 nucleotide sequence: TGCGCCAGCAGCCCCCGGGACAAGGGAATTTATGGCTACACCTTC. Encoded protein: CASSPRDKGIYGYTF.

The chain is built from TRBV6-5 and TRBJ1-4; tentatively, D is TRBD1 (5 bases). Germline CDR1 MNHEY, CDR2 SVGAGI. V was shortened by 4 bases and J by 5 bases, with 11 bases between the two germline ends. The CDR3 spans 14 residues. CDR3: CASSSGGDNEKLFF. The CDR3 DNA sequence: TGTGCCAGCAGTTCGGGAGGGGACAATGAAAAACTGTTTTTT.

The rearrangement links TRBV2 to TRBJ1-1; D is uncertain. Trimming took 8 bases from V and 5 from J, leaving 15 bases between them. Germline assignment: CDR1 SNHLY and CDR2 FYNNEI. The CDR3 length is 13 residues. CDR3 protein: CASRPLGTTEAFF. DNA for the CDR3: TGTGCCAGCCGACCCCTAGGTACTACTGAAGCTTTCTTT.

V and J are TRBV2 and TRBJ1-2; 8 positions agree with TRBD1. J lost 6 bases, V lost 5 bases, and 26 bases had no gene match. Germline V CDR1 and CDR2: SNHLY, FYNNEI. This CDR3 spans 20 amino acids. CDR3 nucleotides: TGTGCCAGCAGTTACCGCAAGAATAGACAGGGGTCCAGACTGAGGGATGGCTACACCTTC. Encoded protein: CASSYRKNRQGSRLRDGYTF.

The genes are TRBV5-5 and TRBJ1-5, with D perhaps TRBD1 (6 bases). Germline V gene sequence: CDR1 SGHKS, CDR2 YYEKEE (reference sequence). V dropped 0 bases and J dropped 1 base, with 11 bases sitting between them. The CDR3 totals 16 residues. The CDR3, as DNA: TGTGCCAGCAGCTTGGATACCAGGGGAAGCAATCAGCCCCAGCATTTT. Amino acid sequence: CASSLDTRGSNQPQHF.

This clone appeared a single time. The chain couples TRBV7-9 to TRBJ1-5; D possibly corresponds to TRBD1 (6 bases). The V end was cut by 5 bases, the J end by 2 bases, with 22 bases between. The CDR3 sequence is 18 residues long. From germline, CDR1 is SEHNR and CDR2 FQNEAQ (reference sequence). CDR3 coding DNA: TGTGCCAGCAGCAAAGGGACACTAAACCTCCTGGGCAATCAGCCCCAGCATTTT. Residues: CASSKGTLNLLGNQPQHF.

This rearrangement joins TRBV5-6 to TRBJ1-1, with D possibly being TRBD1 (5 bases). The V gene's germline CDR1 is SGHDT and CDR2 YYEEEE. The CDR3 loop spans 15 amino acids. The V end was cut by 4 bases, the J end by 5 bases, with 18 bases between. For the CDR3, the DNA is TGTGCCAGCAGCCTCATGGGAGGGGAGAGAACTGAAGCTTTCTTT. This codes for CASSLMGGERTEAFF.

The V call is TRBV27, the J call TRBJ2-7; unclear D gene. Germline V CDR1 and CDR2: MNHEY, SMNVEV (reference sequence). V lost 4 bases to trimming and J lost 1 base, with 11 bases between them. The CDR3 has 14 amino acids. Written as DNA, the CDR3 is TGTGCCAGCAGTTGGGCCAGTATTTCCTACGAGCAGTACTTC. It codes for CASSWASISYEQYF.

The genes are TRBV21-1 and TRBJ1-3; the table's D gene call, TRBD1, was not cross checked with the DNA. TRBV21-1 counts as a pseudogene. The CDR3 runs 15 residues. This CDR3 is CASSNGQGSGNTIYF. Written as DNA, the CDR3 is TGTGCCAGCAGCAATGGACAGGGCTCTGGAAACACCATATATTTT.

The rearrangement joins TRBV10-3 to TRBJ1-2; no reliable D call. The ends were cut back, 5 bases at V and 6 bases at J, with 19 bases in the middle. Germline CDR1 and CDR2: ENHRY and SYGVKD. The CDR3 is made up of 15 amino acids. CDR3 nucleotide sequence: TGTGCCATCAGTCGTCGGGTCAGCCCTATTGATGGCTACACCTTC. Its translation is CAISRRVSPIDGYTF.

CDR3 protein: CASSPTGGYGTEAFF. The CDR3 DNA sequence: TGTGCCAGCAGCCCGACAGGGGGATACGGGACTGAAGCTTTCTTT. This rearrangement joins TRBV5-4 to TRBJ1-1, with TRBD1 matching 9 bases. The V segment lost 4 bases and the J segment 5 bases; nucleotides outside the gene matches: 9. CDR3 length: 15 amino acids. The V gene's germline CDR1 is SGHNT and CDR2 YYREEE (reference sequence).

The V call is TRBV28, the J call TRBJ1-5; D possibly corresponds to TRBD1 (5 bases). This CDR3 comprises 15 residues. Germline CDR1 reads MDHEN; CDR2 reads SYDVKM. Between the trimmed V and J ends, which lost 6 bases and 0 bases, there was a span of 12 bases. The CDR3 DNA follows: TGTGCCAGCAGCCCTACAGGATATAGCAATCAGCCCCAGCATTTT. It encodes CASSPTGYSNQPQHF.

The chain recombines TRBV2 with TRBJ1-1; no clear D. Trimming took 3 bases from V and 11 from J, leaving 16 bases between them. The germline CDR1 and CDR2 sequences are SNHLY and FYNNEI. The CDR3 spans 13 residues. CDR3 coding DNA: TGTGCCAGCAGTGACGGGTTTATGGTTGCTGCTTTCTTT. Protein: CASSDGFMVAAFF.